The T cell receptor (beta chain) described here comes from a study of blood T cell repertoires in COVID-19. Study overall: T cells, B-cell-depleted T cells, or PBMCs supplied cDNA or gDNA.

This CDR3 is built from 16 residues. Germline values: CDR1 SGDLS, CDR2 YYNGEE. Trimming removed 0 bases from V and 5 bases from J; junction bases left unmatched: 6. This clone has only one observation. Clones were sequenced by immunoSEQ multiplex PCR, and TCRdb holds only the in-frame ones, with some missing. The sample has 200,000 to 250,000 clones, under 85% seen once. This TCR came from a woman in her thirties with COVID-19, enrolled during active disease. The gene calls are TRBV9 and TRBJ2-5, with 11 bases that match TRBD2. The sample consisted of peripheral blood. The chain's CDR3 is CASSVDRLAGFETQYF. CDR3 bases: TGTGCCAGCAGCGTAGATCGACTAGCGGGATTTGAGACCCAGTACTTC. Full variable domain (remainder filled in from reference TRBV9 and TRBJ2-5): DSGVTQTPKHLITATGQRVTLRCSPRSGDLSVYWYQQSLDQGLQFLIQYYNGEERAKGNILERFSAQQFPDLHSELNLSSLELGDSALYFCASSVDRLAGFETQYFGPGTRLLVL.